This T cell receptor beta chain is drawn from a study of blood T cell repertoires in COVID-19. CDR1 WSHSY and CDR2 SAAADI come from the germline V gene. The CDR3 totals 13 residues. V gave up 10 bases and J gave up 8 bases; unmatched junction bases: 10. Original analysis: It was from reference gene primer amplification that nucleated cell counts were estimated. Repertoires were generated with immunoSEQ multiplex PCR, while TCRdb's copy carries only in-frame clones and drops some. V, J and clone size reflect that table, while D and trimming were determined from the DNA. The sample records about 170,000 clones, 80% to 90% being singletons. This clone was found a few times.

Sequencing was carried out using peripheral blood. The J gene is TRBJ1-2, the V gene TRBV10-2; TRBD1 matches at 10 bases. This receptor was identified in a woman in her forties or fifties with acute or convalescent COVID-19. CDR3 nucleotides: TGCGCCACCAAGGTGGACAGGGGGAACGGCTACACCTTC. Residues: CATKVDRGNGYTF.